The clone carrying this T cell receptor beta chain was recorded once. As originally analysed: The authors estimated nucleated cell counts from reference gene primer amplification. Clones were read by immunoSEQ multiplex PCR, and TCRdb kept only the in-frame ones, dropping some. For V, J and clone size, that table is used; D and trimming come from the DNA. The sample yields approximately 300,000 clones, nearly 90% seen once. This sample stems from a study of blood T cell repertoires in COVID-19. Study-level background: The United States, Italy and Spain were the sources of the acute and convalescent COVID-19 samples.

Two consecutive negative NP/OP PCR tests, clearance, or resolved symptoms defined Cohort 3 recovery. Germline CDR1 is SGHTS and CDR2 is YDEGEE. V gave up 5 bases and J gave up 1 base, with 15 bases separating them. CDR3 length: 15 amino acids. The source is a woman between 25 and 40 years old who had recovered from COVID-19. V and J are TRBV5-8 and TRBJ1-1; the D gene is possibly TRBD1 (6 bases). The sample comprised PBMCs or T cells enriched from blood (not recorded which). The CDR3 nucleotides read TGTGCCAGCAGGCTGGCAGGGGCGGGGAACACTGAAGCTTTCTTT. This encodes CASRLAGAGNTEAFF.